This T cell receptor beta chain is from a study of cytomegalovirus exposure and HLA in healthy donors. The V and J ends lost 8 bases and 0 bases respectively, with 15 bases between them. Germline CDR1 reads SNHLY; CDR2 reads FYNNEI. The CDR3 extends over 15 amino acids. In the PCR, 60 Vbeta and 13 Jbeta primers were used. Method: immunoSEQ multiplex PCR; TCRdb's copy keeps in-frame clones and lacks some. The data contain 97,000 or so clones, around 68% of them singletons. This clone was seen a handful of times. This TCR was recovered from a human donor in good health. Sequencing used PBMCs. This sequence joins TRBV2 and TRBJ2-3; D remains unclear. In DNA form, the CDR3 reads TGTGCCAGCTTCGATCGCCTTCTAAGCACAGATACGCAGTATTTT. Encoded protein: CASFDRLLSTDTQYF.